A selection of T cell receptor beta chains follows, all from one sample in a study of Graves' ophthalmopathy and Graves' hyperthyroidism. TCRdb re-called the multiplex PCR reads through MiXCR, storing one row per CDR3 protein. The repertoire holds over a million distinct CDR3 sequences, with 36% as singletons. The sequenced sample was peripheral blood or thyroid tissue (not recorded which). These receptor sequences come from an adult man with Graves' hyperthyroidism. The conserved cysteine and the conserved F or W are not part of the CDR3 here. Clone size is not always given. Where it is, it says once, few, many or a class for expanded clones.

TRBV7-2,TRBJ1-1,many,ASSHPRNTEAF
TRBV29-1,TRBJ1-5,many,STDQPQH
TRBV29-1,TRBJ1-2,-,SVMGSGDYGYT
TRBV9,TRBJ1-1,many,ASSAGSEAF
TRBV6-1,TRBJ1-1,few,ASRQGELSIEAF
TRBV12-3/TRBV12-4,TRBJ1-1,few,ASSLSPATVAF
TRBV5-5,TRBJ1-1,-,ASSLTGPQYMNTEAF
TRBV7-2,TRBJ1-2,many,ASSEGQGAQNYGYT
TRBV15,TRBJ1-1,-,ATSSDSDNTEAF
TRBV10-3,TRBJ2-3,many,AISEGGSDTQY
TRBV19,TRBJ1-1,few,ASSNSGFMNTEAF
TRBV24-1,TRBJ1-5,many,ATSDPGQVNQPQH
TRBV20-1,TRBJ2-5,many,SARDWRGMYQETQY
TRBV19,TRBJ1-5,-,ASSSPGGWQPQH
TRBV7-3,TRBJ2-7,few,ASSLTSRAELPYEQY
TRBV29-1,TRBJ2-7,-,SVGLAGVDTGELY
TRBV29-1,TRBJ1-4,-,SGLSAGEKLF
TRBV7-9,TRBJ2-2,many,ASSSTGVTGELF
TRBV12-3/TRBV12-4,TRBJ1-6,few,ASSGGTPNSPLH
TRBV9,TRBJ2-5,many,ASSSLGLAGRQETQY
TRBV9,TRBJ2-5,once,ASSPDRNQETQY
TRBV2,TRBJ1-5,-,ASSGSGSIQPQH
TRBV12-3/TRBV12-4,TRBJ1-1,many,ASSRGVTEAF
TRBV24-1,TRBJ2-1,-,ATSDTRTGVNNEQF
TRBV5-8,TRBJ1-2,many,ASSFVSAPGYT
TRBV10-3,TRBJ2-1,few,AISGLAGYNEQF
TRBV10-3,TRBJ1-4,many,ATQGQGIATNEKLF
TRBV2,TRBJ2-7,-,ASRYTGKSYEQY
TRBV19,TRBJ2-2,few,ASSIRGVRTGELF
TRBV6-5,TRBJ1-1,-,ASREVGGAGGGRFEAF
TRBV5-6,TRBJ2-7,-,ASSLQGYGYEQY
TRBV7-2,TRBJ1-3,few,ASSLPPRGGRSGNTIY
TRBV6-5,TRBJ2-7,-,ASSDDRGDEQY
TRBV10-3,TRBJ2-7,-,AWSVNGYEQY
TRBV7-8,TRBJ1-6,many,ASSVAGGGGSSSPLH
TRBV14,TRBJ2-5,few,ASSQDGSVGETQY
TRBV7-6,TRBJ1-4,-,ASRGPLTKKLF
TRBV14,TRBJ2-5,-,ASNPHNLGQETQY
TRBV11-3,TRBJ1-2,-,ASSFLSQDGSGYT
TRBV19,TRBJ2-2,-,ASRDAGAGTGELF
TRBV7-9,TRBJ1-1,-,ASSSLQGAHWLKAF
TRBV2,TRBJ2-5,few,ASSVQYQETQY
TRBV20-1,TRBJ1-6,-,SARDVGTGASNSPLH
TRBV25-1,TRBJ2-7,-,ASRGGSGTLYEQY
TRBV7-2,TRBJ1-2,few,ASSSSGVHGYT
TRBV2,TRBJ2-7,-,ASSGARPPDVYEQY
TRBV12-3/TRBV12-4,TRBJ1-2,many,ASATGGNYGYT
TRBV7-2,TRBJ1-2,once,ASSTGLANT
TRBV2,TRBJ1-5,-,ASSYFGTGEQETQH
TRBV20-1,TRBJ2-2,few,SAKRGASNTGELF
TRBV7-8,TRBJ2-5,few,ASSWLYRGGSQY
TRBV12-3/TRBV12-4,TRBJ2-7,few,ASSPGASFYEQY
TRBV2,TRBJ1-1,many,ASSDHTEAF